This TCR beta chain was identified in a study of cytomegalovirus exposure and HLA in healthy donors (dated by TCRdb to 2017 to 2019). With respect to the entire study: According to a later analysis, the 110 or so validation repertoires were produced on the same platform as the 700 or so repertoires of the first cohort. The study aimed to test whether cataloging public T cell receptors could reveal signatures of past pathogen exposure. A separate validation cohort of roughly 130 different subjects was used in addition to the roughly 670-subject first cohort. To predict cytomegalovirus infection status, the study brought together high-throughput TCR immunosequencing, statistical association of individual TCRs with disease status, and machine learning.

Note on this clone: Its antigen is not yet known. Base qualities were left out, and no much larger clone turns up one base away.

Overall results and qualifications from the work: A later analysis found that TCRs clustered in the first cohort also tended to co-occur in the 110 or so validation repertoires, with more than 90% of cluster scores above 0. Three of the identified cytomegalovirus-associated TCR beta chains were confirmed in vitro to be specific for cytomegalovirus antigens. Most TCR sequences were observed very rarely across donors, whereas some public TCRs were present in many individuals. A later analysis had no HLA typing for the validation cohort, so co-occurrence there was scored across all 130 or so repertoires. The authors suggested that the approach could potentially be extended to other disease states and immunological phenotypes. Cytomegalovirus status was reported to be diagnosed by the classifier with high specificity and sensitivity in both the original and validation cohorts. The study gave a list of about 170 TCR beta chains associated with cytomegalovirus.

The method was the immunoSEQ multiplex PCR assay. Regarding the original processing steps: To diagnose cytomegalovirus status from the catalog of TCR beta chain sequences, a statistical classification framework was built. TCRdb mirrors the immuneACCESS table, restricted to in-frame sequences. Some clones are absent from its copies; in checked studies, under half trace to an unresolved V gene, and the reason for the others is unknown. D and trimming come from the DNA, and the V and J calls and clone size come from that table. Here the sample has tens of thousands of clones; around 95% occur a single time. The top ten hold over 3% of the sample. The donors were included in the validation cohort of 90 to 150 subjects, a group kept apart from the roughly 680-subject first cohort. Sequenced material: PBMCs. This clonotype was obtained from a man aged 18 to 29 in good health and CMV-seronegative.

The CDR3 is CASSLGGMNTEAFF. The sequence in DNA is TGTGCCAGCAGCCTGGGGGGGATGAACACTGAAGCTTTCTTT. Here the chain combines TRBV9 and TRBJ1-1; TRBD1 is perhaps the D gene, given 5 matching bases. Relative to germline, V is 4 bases shorter and J is 0 bases shorter, with 10 bases between their ends. Taken from cysteine to phenylalanine, the CDR3 has 14 residues. The retained sequence is limited to the CDR3, 42 bases, with the frame set at the first base. CDR1 and CDR2 are drawn from the germline V gene: SGDLS, YYNGEE.